This T cell receptor (beta chain) was identified in a study of cytotoxic CD8 clonotypes in ibrutinib-treated CLL. Method: immunoSEQ multiplex PCR; TCRdb's copy keeps in-frame clones and lacks some. The sample shows a few hundred thousand clones, around four fifths of them seen only once. This clone appeared once. The TCR comes from a human donor with chronic lymphocytic leukemia. The input for sequencing was PBMCs, taken before ibrutinib treatment.

The CDR3 spells CASSAGGLAGGTQYF. In DNA form, the CDR3 reads TGTGCCAGCAGCGCCGGGGGACTAGCGGGAGGGACGCAGTATTTT. The rearrangement links TRBV4-2 to TRBJ2-3; TRBD2 aligns across 16 bases. Germline CDR1 and CDR2: LGHNA and YNFKEQ. The ends lost 5 bases at V and 9 bases at J; junction bases unmatched: 5. The CDR3 spans 15 residues.